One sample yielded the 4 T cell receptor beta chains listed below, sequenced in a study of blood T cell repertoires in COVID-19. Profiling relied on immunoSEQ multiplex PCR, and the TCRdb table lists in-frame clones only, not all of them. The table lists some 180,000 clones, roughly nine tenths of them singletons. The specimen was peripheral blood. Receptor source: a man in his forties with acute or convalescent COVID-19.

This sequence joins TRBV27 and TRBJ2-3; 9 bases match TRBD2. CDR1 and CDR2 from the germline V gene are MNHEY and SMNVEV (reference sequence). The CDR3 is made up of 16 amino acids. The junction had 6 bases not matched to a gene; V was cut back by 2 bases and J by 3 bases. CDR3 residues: CASSLSAGGSTDTQYF. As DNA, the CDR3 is TGTGCCAGCAGTTTAAGCGCGGGGGGGTCGACAGATACGCAGTATTTT.

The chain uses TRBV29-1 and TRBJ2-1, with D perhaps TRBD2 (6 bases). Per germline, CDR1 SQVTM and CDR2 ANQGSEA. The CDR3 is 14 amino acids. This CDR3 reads CTVRPRAGFNEQFF. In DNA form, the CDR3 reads TGCACCGTCCGACCACGAGCGGGTTTCAATGAGCAGTTCTTC.

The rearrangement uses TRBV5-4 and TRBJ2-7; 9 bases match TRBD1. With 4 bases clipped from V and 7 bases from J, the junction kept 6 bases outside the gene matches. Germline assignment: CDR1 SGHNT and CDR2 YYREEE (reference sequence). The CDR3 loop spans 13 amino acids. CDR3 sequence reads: CASSPGQGWEQYF. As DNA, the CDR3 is TGTGCCAGCAGCCCCGGACAGGGGTGGGAGCAGTACTTC.

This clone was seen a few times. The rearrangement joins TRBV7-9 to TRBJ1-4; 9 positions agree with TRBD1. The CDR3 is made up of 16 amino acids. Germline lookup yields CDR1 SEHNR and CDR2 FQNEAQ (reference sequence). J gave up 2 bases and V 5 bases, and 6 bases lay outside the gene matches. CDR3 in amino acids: CASSQLTGGTNEKLFF. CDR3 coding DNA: TGTGCCAGCAGCCAACTGACAGGGGGGACTAATGAAAAACTGTTTTTT.